This T cell receptor beta chain was sequenced in a study of blood T cell repertoires in COVID-19. Study at large: Acute and convalescent COVID-19 samples came from the United States, Italy and Spain. In each case, the material was cDNA or gDNA derived from T cells, B-cell-depleted T cells, or PBMCs.

CDR1 is LGHDT, CDR2 YNNKEL, per germline (reference sequence). CDR3 length: 15 residues. V lost 1 base and J lost 4, with 14 bases in between. In the original workflow: By means of reference gene primer amplification, nucleated cell counts were estimated. Sequencing was performed with immunoSEQ multiplex PCR; in TCRdb, only in-frame clones are kept and a portion is missing. The DNA gave D and trimming, while V, J and clone size come from that table. Seen here are under 300,000 clones, more than 75% observed once, and the top ten hold 5.5% to 9%. Sequenced sample: peripheral blood. The sequence was collected from a woman aged 70-85 years with active or convalescent COVID-19. The chain couples TRBV3-1 (or the pseudogene TRBV3-2) to TRBJ2-7; a weak D match, TRBD1 (7 bases). The CDR3 loop reads CASSQGRGQKYEQYF. The CDR3 DNA is TGTGCCAGCAGCCAAGGGAGGGGACAGAAGTACGAGCAGTACTTC.